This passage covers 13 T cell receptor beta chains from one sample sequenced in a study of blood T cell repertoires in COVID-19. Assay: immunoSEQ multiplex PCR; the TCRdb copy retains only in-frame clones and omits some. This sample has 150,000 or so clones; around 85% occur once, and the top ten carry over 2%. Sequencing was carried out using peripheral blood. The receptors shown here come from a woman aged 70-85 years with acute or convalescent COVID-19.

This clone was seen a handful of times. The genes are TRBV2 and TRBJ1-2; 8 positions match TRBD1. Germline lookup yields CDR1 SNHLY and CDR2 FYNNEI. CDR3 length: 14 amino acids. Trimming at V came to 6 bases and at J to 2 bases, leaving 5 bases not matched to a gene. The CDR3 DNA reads TGTGCCAGCAGGGGGTGGACAGGGAACTATGGCTACACCTTC. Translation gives CASRGWTGNYGYTF.

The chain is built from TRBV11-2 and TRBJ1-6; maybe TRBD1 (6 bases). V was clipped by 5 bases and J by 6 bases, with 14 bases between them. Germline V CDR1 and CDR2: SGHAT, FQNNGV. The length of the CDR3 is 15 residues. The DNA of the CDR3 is TGTGCCAGCAGCATGAACAGGGTAGTTAATTCACCCCTCCACTTT. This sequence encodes CASSMNRVVNSPLHF.

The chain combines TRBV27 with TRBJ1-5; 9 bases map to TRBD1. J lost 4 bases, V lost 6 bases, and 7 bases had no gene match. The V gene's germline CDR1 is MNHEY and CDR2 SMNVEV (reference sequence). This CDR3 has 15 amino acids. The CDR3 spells CASSRDRDMNQPQHF. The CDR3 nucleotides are TGTGCCAGCAGCCGGGACAGGGATATGAATCAGCCCCAGCATTTT.

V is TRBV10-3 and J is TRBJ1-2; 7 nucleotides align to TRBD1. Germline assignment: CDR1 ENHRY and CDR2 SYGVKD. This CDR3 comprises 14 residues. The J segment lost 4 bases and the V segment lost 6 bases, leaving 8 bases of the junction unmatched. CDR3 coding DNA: TGTGCCATCAGGAAAGACAGGGACCTCTATGGCTACACCTTC. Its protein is CAIRKDRDLYGYTF.

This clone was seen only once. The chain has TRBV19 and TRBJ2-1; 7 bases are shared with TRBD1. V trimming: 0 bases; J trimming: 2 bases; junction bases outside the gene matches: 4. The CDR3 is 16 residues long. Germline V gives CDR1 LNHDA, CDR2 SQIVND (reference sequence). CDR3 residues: CASSIDRQGAYNEQFF. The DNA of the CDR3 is TGTGCCAGTAGTATAGACCGACAGGGCGCCTACAATGAGCAGTTCTTC.

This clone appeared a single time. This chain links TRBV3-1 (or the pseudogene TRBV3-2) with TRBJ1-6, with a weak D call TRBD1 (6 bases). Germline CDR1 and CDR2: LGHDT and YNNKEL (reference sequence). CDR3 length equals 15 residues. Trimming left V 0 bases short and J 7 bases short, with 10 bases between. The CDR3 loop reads CASSQEGGRNSPLHF. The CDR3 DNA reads TGTGCCAGCAGCCAAGAAGGGGGACGGAATTCACCCCTCCACTTT.

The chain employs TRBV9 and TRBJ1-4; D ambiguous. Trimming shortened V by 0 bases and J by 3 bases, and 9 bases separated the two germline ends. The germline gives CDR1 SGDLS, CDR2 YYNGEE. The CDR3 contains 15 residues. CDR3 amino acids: CASSVGNSPNEKLFF. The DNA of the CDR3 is TGTGCCAGCAGCGTAGGAAACAGCCCTAATGAAAAACTGTTTTTT.

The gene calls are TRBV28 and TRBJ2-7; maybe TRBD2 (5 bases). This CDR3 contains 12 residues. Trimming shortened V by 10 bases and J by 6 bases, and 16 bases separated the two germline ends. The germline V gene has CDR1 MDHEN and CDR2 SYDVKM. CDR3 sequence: CATKRPPGEQYV. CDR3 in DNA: TGTGCCACCAAGCGGCCCCCGGGCGAGCAGTACGTC.

CDR3 amino acids: CASRRSHLGEKLFF. The CDR3 bases are TGTGCCAGCAGGAGGAGCCATTTGGGTGAAAAACTGTTTTTT. The gene calls are TRBV27 and TRBJ1-4, with unresolved D. CDR1 and CDR2 (germline): MNHEY, SMNVEV (reference sequence). The V and J ends lost 6 bases and 7 bases respectively, with 15 bases between them. There are 14 residues in the CDR3.

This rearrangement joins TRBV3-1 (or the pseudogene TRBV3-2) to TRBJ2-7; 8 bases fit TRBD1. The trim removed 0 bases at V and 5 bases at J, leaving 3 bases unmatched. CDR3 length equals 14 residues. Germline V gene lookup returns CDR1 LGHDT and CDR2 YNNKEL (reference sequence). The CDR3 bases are TGTGCCAGCAGCCAAGAGGCAGGGGGCCACGAGCAGTACGTC. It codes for CASSQEAGGHEQYV.

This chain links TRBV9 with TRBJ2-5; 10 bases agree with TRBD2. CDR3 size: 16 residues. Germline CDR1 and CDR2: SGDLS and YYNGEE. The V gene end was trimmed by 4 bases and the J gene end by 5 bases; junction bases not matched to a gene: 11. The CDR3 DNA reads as TGTGCCAGCAGCCCTGCGGCTAGCGGGGGAACGGAGACCCAGTACTTC. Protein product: CASSPAASGGTETQYF.

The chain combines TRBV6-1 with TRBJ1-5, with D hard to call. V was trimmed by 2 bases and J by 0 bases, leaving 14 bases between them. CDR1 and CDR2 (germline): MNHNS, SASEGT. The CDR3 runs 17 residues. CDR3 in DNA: TGTGCCAGCAGTGAATCCCTTGCGGGTATTAGCAATCAGCCCCAGCATTTT. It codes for CASSESLAGISNQPQHF.

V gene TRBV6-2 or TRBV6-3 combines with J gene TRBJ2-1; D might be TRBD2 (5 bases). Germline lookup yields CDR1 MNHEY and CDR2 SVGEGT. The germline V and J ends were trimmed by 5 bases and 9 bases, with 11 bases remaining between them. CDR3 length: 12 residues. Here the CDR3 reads CASSPVRGEQFF. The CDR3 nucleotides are TGTGCCAGCAGTCCCGTTCGGGGTGAGCAGTTCTTC.